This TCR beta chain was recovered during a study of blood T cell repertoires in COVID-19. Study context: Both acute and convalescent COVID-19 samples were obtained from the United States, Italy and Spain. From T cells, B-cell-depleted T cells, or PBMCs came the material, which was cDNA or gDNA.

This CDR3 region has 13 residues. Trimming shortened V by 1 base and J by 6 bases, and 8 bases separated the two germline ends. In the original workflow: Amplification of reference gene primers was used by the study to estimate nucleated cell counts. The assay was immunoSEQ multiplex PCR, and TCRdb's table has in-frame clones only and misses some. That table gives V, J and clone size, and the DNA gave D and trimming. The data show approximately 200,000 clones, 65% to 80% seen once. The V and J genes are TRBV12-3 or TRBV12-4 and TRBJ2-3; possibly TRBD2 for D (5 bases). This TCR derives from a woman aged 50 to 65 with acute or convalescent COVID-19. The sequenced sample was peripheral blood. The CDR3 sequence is CASSLVDWDTQYF. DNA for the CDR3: TGTGCCAGCAGTTTAGTGGACTGGGATACGCAGTATTTT.